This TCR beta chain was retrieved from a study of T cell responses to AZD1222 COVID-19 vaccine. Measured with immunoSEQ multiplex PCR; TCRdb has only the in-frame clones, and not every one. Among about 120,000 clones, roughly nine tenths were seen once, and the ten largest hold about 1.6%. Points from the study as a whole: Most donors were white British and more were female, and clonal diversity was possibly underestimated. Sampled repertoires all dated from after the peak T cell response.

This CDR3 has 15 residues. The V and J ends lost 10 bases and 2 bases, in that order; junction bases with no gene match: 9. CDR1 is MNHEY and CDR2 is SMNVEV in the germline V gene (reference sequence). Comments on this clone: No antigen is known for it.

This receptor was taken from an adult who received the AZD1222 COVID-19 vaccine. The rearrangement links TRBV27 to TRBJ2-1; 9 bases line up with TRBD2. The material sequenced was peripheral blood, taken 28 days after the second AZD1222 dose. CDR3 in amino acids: CATSLAGLPYNEQFF. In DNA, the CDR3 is TGTGCCACCTCGCTAGCGGGGCTGCCCTACAATGAGCAGTTCTTC.